Listed below are T cell receptor beta chains from one sample, sequenced in a study of T cells in Graves' hyperthyroidism and ophthalmopathy. TCRdb passed the multiplex PCR reads through MiXCR, listing each CDR3 protein once. The table has 490,000 or so distinct CDR3 sequences, around 20% seen once. Sequencing was carried out using blood. The receptor source for this set is a middle-aged man with Graves' ophthalmopathy. Both conserved end residues are part of each CDR3. A D gene is named only where the DNA matches it firmly. Size values are once, few and many counts, or a class for expanded clones, and some rows have none.

j_call,d_call,clone_size,v_call,cdr3_aa,cdr3_nt
TRBJ1-2,TRBD1,NA,TRBV7-3,CASSLTGRGQIYGYTF,TGTGCCAGCAGCTTAACCGGCAGGGGGCAGATCTATGGCTACACCTTC
TRBJ2-1,NA,few,TRBV6-1,CASSSPELLSYNEQFF,TGTGCCAGCAGTTCCCCGGAGCTTCTGTCCTACAATGAGCAGTTCTTC
TRBJ2-6,TRBD1,NA,TRBV6-1,CASVRDRDNSGANVLTF,TGTGCCAGCGTAAGGGACAGGGATAACTCTGGGGCCAACGTCCTGACTTTC
TRBJ2-2,NA,NA,TRBV19,CASSPRQGYGELFF,TGTGCCAGTAGTCCCCGGCAAGGGTACGGGGAGCTGTTTTTT
TRBJ2-7,TRBD2,many,TRBV29-1,CSAGGAGSTYEQYF,TGCAGCGCCGGGGGGGCCGGGAGTACCTACGAGCAGTACTTC
TRBJ2-1,TRBD2,NA,TRBV15,CATQRASGRDEQFF,TGTGCCACCCAGAGAGCTAGCGGGAGGGATGAGCAGTTCTTC
TRBJ1-5,TRBD1,many,TRBV6-2/TRBV6-3,CASSPAGTGLLPQHF,TGTGCCAGCAGCCCAGCGGGGACAGGGCTTTTACCCCAGCATTTT
TRBJ2-7,NA,NA,TRBV12-3/TRBV12-4,CASSAVYEQYF,TGTGCCAGCAGTGCAGTCTACGAGCAGTACTTC
TRBJ1-1,NA,NA,TRBV6-1,CASSEIGSGAFF,TGTGCCAGCAGTGAAATCGGGTCCGGGGCTTTCTTT
TRBJ2-7,NA,few,TRBV2,CASRAGIKQYF,TGTGCCAGCAGGGCAGGAATTAAGCAGTACTTC
TRBJ2-5,TRBD2,many,TRBV7-8,CASSLRTSGNQETQYF,TGTGCCAGCAGCTTAAGGACTAGCGGGAACCAAGAGACCCAGTACTTC
TRBJ1-2,NA,few,TRBV20-1,CSARLGAGYTF,TGCAGTGCTAGGTTAGGGGCTGGCTACACCTTC
TRBJ2-5,NA,NA,TRBV29-1,CSVGAKGETQYF,TGCAGCGTAGGGGCTAAGGGAGAGACCCAGTACTTC
TRBJ2-7,NA,many,TRBV28,CASSSVGGGYEQYF,TGTGCCAGCAGTTCCGTTGGGGGAGGCTACGAGCAGTACTTC
TRBJ2-1,NA,NA,TRBV30,CAWSDRVGEQFF,TGTGCCTGGAGTGACAGGGTAGGCGAGCAGTTCTTC
TRBJ2-1,NA,few,TRBV3-1,CASSQDLQLYNEQFF,TGTGCCAGCAGCCAAGATCTTCAACTTTACAATGAGCAGTTCTTC
TRBJ2-2,NA,NA,TRBV6-8,CASSYEGSGELFF,TGTGCCAGCAGTTACGAGGGGTCCGGGGAGCTGTTTTTT